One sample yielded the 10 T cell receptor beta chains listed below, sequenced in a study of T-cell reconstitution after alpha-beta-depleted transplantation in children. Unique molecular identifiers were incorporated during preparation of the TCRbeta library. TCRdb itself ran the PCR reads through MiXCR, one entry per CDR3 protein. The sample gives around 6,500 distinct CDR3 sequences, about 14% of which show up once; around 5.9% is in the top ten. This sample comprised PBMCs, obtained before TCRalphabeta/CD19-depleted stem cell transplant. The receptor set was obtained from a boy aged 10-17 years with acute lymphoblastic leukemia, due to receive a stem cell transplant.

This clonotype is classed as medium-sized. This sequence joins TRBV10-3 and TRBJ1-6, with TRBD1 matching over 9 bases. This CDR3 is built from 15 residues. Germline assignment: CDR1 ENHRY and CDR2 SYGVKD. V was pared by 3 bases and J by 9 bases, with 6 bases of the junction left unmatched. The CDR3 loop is CAISDPQGAGSPLHF. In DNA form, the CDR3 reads TGTGCCATCAGTGATCCACAGGGGGCCGGTTCACCCCTCCACTTT.

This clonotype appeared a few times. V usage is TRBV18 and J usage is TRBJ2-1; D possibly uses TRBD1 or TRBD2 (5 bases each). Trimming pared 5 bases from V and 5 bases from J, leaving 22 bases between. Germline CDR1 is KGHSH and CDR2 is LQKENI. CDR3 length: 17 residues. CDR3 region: CASSILTGTQSHNEQFF. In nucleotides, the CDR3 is TGTGCCAGCTCAATTCTAACCGGGACGCAAAGTCACAATGAGCAGTTCTTC.

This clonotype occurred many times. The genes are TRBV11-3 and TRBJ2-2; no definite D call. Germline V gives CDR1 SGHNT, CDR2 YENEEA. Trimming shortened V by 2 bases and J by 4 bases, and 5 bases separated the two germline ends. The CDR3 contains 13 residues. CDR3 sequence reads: CASSLTFTGELFF. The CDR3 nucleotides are TGTGCCAGCAGCTTAACCTTCACCGGGGAGCTGTTTTTT.

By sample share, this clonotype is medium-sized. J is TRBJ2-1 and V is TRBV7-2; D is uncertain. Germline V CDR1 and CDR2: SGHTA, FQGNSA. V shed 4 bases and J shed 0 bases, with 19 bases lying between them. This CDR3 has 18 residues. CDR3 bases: TGTGCCAGCAGCTACAGTGGCCCCCGTACGAGCTCCTACAATGAGCAGTTCTTC. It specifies CASSYSGPRTSSYNEQFF.

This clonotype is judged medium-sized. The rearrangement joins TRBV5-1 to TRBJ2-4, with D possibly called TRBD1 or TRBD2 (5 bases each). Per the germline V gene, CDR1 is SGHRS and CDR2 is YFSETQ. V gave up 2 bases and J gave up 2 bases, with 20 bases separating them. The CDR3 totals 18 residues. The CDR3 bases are TGCGCCAGCAGCTTCGGGACGGTCCCCCGGCGGTCCAAAAACATTCAGTACTTC. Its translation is CASSFGTVPRRSKNIQYF.

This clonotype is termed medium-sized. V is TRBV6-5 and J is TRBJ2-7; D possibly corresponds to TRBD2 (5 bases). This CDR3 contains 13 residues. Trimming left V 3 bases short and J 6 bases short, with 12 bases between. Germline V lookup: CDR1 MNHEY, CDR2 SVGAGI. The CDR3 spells CASSYRERTEQYF. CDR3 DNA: TGTGCCAGCAGTTATCGGGAAAGGACCGAGCAGTACTTC.

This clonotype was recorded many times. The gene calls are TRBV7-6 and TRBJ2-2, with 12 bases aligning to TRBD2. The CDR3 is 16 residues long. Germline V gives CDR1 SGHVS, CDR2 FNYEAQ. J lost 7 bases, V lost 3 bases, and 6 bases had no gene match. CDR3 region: CASSFLAGGPDGELFF. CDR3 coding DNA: TGTGCCAGCAGCTTCCTAGCGGGGGGGCCCGACGGGGAGCTGTTTTTT.

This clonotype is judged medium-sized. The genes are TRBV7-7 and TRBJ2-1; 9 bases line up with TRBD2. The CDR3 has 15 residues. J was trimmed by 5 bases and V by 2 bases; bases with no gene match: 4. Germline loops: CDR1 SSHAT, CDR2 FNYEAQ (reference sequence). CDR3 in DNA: TGTGCCAGCAGCTTAATGGCGGGAGGGAACAATGAGCAGTTCTTC. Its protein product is CASSLMAGGNNEQFF.

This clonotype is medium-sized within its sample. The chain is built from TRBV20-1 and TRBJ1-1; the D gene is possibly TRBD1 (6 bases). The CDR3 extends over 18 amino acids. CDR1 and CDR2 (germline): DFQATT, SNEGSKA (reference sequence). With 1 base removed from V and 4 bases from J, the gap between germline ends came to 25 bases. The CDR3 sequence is CSARGITTGRVGTTEAFF. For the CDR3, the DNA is TGCAGTGCTAGAGGCATAACCACAGGGAGGGTCGGCACCACTGAAGCTTTCTTT.

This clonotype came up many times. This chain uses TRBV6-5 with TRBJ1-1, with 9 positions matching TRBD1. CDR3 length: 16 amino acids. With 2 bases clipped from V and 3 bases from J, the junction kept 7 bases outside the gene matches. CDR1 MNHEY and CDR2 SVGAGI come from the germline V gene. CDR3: CASSYASGQGHTEAFF. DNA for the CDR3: TGTGCCAGCAGTTACGCTTCGGGACAGGGCCACACTGAAGCTTTCTTT.